This T cell receptor (beta chain) was captured by sequencing in a study of shared T cell receptors in the human thymus. Trimming took 5 bases from V and 8 from J, leaving 25 bases between them. In germline, CDR1 is MNHEY, CDR2 SMNVEV (reference sequence). The CDR3 length is 17 residues. Sequenced by immunoSEQ multiplex PCR; TCRdb stores in-frame clones only, minus some. In the table there are about 380,000 clones, 95% of which are singletons. The sequence was collected from a human donor. Sequencing input: thymocytes. The chain links TRBV27 to TRBJ2-1, with D unresolved. This CDR3 reads CASSLPSSVFDRHEQFF. CDR3 nucleotide sequence: TGTGCCAGCAGTCTCCCCTCTTCCGTCTTCGATCGGCATGAGCAGTTCTTC.